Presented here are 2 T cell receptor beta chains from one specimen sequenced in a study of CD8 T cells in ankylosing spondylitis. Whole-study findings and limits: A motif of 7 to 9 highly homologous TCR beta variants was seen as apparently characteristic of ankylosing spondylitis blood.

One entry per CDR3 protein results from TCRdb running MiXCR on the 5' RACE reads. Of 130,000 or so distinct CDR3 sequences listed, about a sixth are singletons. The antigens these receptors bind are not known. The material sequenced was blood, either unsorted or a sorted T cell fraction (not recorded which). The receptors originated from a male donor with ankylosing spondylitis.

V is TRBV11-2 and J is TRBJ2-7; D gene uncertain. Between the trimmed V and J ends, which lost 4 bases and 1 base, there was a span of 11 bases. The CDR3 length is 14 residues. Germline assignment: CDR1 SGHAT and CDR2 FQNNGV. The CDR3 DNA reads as TGTGCCAGCAGCTCCGCTAGTAAATCCTACGAGCAGTACTTC. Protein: CASSSASKSYEQYF.

CDR3 nucleotide sequence: TGTGCCAGCAGCTTGGAGGGTATCACAGATACGCAGTATTTT. It codes for CASSLEGITDTQYF. The rearrangement links TRBV5-6 to TRBJ2-3; D not certain. CDR1 is SGHDT and CDR2 is YYEEEE in the germline V gene. The length of the CDR3 is 14 residues. Between the trimmed V and J ends, which lost 0 bases and 2 bases, there was a span of 7 bases.